This entry is about one TCR beta chain. The specificity of this receptor is unknown. No much larger clonotype is one base removed from it; base qualities were not supplied. Library prep was done by the immunoSEQ multiplex PCR assay. The original methods were these. TCR V beta family usage frequencies were compared across the sorted blood, dermal and epidermal CD8+ T cell populations. Sourced from immuneACCESS, this table was stored by TCRdb with only in-frame sequences that have V and J called. A share of the clones is absent; for the studies checked, an unresolved V gene accounts for under half, and the remainder has no known explanation. D and trimming come from the DNA, and the V and J calls and clone size come from that table. The sample table records 1,200 to 1,500 clones; about 73% of these occur just once. The ten largest clones add up to 30% to 45% of the sample. For a handful of healthy donors, CD8+ T cells were sorted from blood, dermis and epidermis, and the TCR beta CDR3 regions of these cells were analysed. All TCR-sequenced donors were healthy individuals, and each provided both blood and skin samples. Sorting was used to isolate CD8+ T cell populations prior to TCR beta sequencing.

This entry belongs to a study of CD49a tissue-resident CD8 T cells in human skin (dated by TCRdb to the late 2010s). About the study as a whole: Subsets of tissue-resident memory CD8+ T cells in human skin, defined by their expression of CD49a, CD69 and CD103, were what the study examined.

CDR1 MDHEN and CDR2 SYDVKM were looked up in the germline V gene. From cysteine to phenylalanine, the CDR3 is 15 amino acids long. Kept here is only the CDR3 DNA, which spans 45 bases and is read in frame from base 1. The chain couples TRBV28 to TRBJ2-5; a confident D gene designation cannot be given. TRBJ2-7 explains the end of the DNA better; the J call may be wrong. The sequenced sample was CLA- CD8+ effector memory T cells sorted from blood. The receptor was isolated from a human donor in good health. The CDR3 region has the sequence CASSLDVRKAYEQYF. The DNA is TGTGCCAGCAGTCTCGACGTGAGGAAAGCCTACGAGCAGTACTTC.